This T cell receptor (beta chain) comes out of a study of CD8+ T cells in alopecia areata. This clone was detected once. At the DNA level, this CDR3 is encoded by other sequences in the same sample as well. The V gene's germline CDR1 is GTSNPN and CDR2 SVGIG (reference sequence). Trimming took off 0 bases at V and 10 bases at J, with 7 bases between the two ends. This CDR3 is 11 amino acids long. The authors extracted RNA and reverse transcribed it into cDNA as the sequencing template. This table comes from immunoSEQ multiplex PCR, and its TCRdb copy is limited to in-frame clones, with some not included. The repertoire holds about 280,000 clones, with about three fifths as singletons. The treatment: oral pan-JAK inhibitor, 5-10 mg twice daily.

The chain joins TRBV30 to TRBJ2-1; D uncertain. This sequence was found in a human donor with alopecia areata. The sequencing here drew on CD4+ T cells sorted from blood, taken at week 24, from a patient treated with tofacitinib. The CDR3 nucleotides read TGTGCCTGGAGTGTACTGGGGGAGCAGTTCTTC. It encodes CAWSVLGEQFF.